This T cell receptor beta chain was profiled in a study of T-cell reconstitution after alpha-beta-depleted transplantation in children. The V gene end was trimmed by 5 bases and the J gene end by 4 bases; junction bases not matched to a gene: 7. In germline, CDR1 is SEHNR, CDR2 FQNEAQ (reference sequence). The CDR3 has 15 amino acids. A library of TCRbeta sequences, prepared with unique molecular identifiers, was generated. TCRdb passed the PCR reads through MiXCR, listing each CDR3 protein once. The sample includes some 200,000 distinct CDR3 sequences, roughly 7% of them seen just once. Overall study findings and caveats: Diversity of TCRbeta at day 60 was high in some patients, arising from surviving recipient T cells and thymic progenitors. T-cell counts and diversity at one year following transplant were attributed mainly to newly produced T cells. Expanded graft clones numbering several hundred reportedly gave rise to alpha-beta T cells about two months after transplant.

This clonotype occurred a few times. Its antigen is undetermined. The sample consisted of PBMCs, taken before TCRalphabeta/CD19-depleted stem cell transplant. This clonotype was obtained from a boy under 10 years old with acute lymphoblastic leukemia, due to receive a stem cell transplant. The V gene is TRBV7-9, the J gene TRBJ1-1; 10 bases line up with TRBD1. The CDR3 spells CASSNARTGGTEAFF. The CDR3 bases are TGTGCCAGCAGCAATGCCCGGACAGGGGGCACTGAAGCTTTCTTT.